The rows below give T cell receptor beta chains drawn from one sample of a study of cytomegalovirus exposure and HLA in healthy donors. Libraries were prepared by immunoSEQ multiplex PCR; TCRdb keeps only in-frame clonotypes and omits some of them. The profile covers about 120,000 clones, with around 77% appearing a single time and about 4.9% taken by the ten largest. Material: PBMCs. These receptors were taken from a man aged 50 or older in good health and CMV-seropositive. Each CDR3 is given with its conserved first and last residue. D genes are given only for firm matches. Expanded clones are given a class, and other clones once, few, many or no size at all.

length,V,J,size,D,CDR3,DNA
14,TRBV30,TRBJ1-6,once,TRBD1,CAWSLTGGGSPLHF,TGTGCCTGGAGTTTGACAGGGGGGGGGTCACCCCTCCACTTT
17,TRBV18,TRBJ2-7,NA,TRBD2,CASSPPGGSTSSYEQYF,TGTGCCAGCTCACCACCGGGCGGGAGTACGAGCTCCTACGAGCAGTACTTC
12,TRBV30,TRBJ1-1,once,TRBD1,CAWRGQGGEAFF,TGTGCCTGGAGGGGACAGGGGGGTGAAGCTTTCTTT
17,TRBV7-9,TRBJ1-6,NA,NA,CASSHAPSAGFGSPLHF,TGTGCCAGCAGCCACGCGCCGTCGGCAGGGTTTGGTTCACCCCTCCACTTT
15,TRBV5-1,TRBJ2-5,once,NA,CASRAAGAGGETQYF,TGCGCCAGCAGGGCGGCGGGGGCAGGTGGAGAGACCCAGTACTTC
13,TRBV5-1,TRBJ2-2,NA,NA,CASSSHRAGELFF,TGCGCCAGCAGCTCCCACAGGGCCGGGGAGCTGTTTTTT
16,TRBV6-5,TRBJ2-1,NA,NA,CASSYAGESPENEQFF,TGTGCCAGCAGTTACGCCGGGGAATCCCCAGAGAATGAGCAGTTCTTC
13,TRBV10-3,TRBJ2-7,few,TRBD1,CAISGQQGNEQYF,TGTGCCATCAGTGGACAACAGGGGAACGAGCAGTACTTC
15,TRBV27,TRBJ2-7,NA,NA,CASSPGGNSLYEQYF,TGTGCCAGCAGCCCCGGCGGGAATTCCCTCTACGAGCAGTACTTC
12,TRBV28,TRBJ1-2,NA,NA,CASRGGTYGYTF,TGTGCCAGCAGGGGAGGAACCTATGGCTACACCTTC
14,TRBV5-1,TRBJ2-5,NA,TRBD2,CASSPRGGRETQYF,TGCGCCAGCAGCCCGCGGGGGGGGCGAGAGACCCAGTACTTC
14,TRBV7-9,TRBJ2-1,NA,NA,CASSSGNTNNEQFF,TGTGCCAGCAGCTCAGGGAATACCAACAATGAGCAGTTCTTC
18,TRBV28,TRBJ2-7,few,TRBD1,CASSPTGTGEWRGYEQYF,TGTGCCAGCAGCCCAACTGGGACAGGGGAGTGGAGAGGCTACGAGCAGTACTTC
12,TRBV6-6,TRBJ1-1,NA,NA,CASSPGYTEAFF,TGTGCCAGCAGCCCAGGGTACACTGAAGCTTTCTTT
15,TRBV5-4,TRBJ2-3,NA,TRBD2,CASSLDQRGLDTQYF,TGTGCCAGCAGCTTGGACCAGCGGGGGTTGGATACGCAGTATTTT
13,TRBV30,TRBJ2-5,NA,NA,CAGQGGYQETQYF,TGTGCCGGACAGGGAGGGTACCAAGAGACCCAGTACTTC
15,TRBV5-6,TRBJ1-5,NA,NA,CASSLFPQGHQPQHF,TGTGCCAGCAGCTTGTTTCCGCAGGGCCATCAGCCCCAGCATTTT
14,TRBV19,TRBJ2-1,NA,TRBD2,CASRLAGGPNEQFF,TGTGCCAGTCGACTAGCGGGAGGGCCCAATGAGCAGTTCTTC
15,TRBV5-1,TRBJ2-1,NA,TRBD1,CASSLGGTGYNEQFF,TGCGCCAGCAGCTTGGGGGGGACAGGTTACAATGAGCAGTTCTTC
14,TRBV6-6,TRBJ1-3,NA,NA,CASSLGLHGNTIYF,TGTGCCAGCAGTTTAGGACTTCATGGAAACACCATATATTTT
14,TRBV28,TRBJ2-7,NA,NA,CASSLSGYVYEQYF,TGTGCCAGCAGTTTATCGGGGTACGTCTACGAGCAGTACTTC
14,TRBV7-2,TRBJ2-5,NA,NA,CASSVGLLGETQYF,TGTGCCAGCAGCGTTGGACTCCTGGGGGAGACCCAGTACTTC
16,TRBV9,TRBJ1-1,NA,NA,CASSVGHRLLNTEAFF,TGTGCCAGCAGCGTCGGACACCGCCTCCTGAACACTGAAGCTTTCTTT
13,TRBV30,TRBJ1-6,NA,NA,CAWELQGNSPLHF,TGTGCCTGGGAGCTTCAGGGGAATTCACCCCTCCACTTT
14,TRBV2,TRBJ2-7,NA,TRBD2,CASSEGGSGREQYF,TGTGCCAGCAGTGAGGGAGGGTCGGGTCGCGAGCAGTACTTC
15,TRBV11-2,TRBJ2-7,NA,NA,CASSLTTRDISEQYF,TGTGCCAGCAGCTTAACGACCCGGGACATCTCCGAGCAGTACTTC
17,TRBV29-1,TRBJ2-3,NA,TRBD2,CSVEGLLAGDSTDTQYF,TGCAGCGTTGAAGGCTTACTAGCGGGGGATAGCACAGATACGCAGTATTTT
11,TRBV30,TRBJ2-5,NA,NA,CAWGQGETQYF,TGTGCCTGGGGGCAGGGGGAGACCCAGTACTTC
16,TRBV15,TRBJ2-3,few,TRBD2,CATRTGSGRPADTQYF,TGTGCCACCAGAACGGGTAGCGGGAGGCCTGCAGATACGCAGTATTTT
14,TRBV6-5,TRBJ1-2,NA,NA,CASSYVGTPYGYTF,TGTGCCAGCAGTTACGTTGGGACACCCTATGGCTACACCTTC
17,TRBV28,TRBJ2-1,few,NA,CASSFTFSGGEYNEQFF,TGTGCCAGCAGTTTTACCTTTTCGGGGGGCGAGTACAATGAGCAGTTCTTC
18,TRBV4-3,TRBJ2-2,NA,TRBD2,CASSQDPSGRSNAGELFF,TGCGCCAGCAGCCAAGATCCTAGCGGGAGGAGTAACGCCGGGGAGCTGTTTTTT
13,TRBV6-1,TRBJ1-1,NA,NA,CASSGAMNTEAFF,TGTGCCAGCTCCGGAGCTATGAACACTGAAGCTTTCTTT